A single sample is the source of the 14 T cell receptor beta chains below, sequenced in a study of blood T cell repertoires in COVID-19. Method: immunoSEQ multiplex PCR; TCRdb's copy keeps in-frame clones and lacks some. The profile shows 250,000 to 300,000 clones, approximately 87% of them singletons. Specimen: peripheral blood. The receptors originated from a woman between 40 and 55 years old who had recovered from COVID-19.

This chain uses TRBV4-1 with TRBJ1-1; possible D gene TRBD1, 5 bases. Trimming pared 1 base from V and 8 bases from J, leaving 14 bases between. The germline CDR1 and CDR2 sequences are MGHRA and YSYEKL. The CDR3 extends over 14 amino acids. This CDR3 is CASSQVMTGDEAFF. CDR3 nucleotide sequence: TGCGCCAGCAGCCAAGTCATGACGGGGGACGAAGCTTTCTTT.

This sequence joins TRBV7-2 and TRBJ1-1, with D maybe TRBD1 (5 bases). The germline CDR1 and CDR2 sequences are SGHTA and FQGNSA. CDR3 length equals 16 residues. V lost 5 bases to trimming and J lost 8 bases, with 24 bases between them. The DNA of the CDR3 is TGTGCCAGCAGCCATTGGGGGGTCGGAGCAGGGCGAGAAGCTTTCTTT. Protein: CASSHWGVGAGREAFF. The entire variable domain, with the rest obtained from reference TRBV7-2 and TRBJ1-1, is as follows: GAGVSQSPSNKVTEKGKDVELRCDPISGHTALYWYRQSLGQGLEFLIYFQGNSAPDKSGLPSDRFSAERTGGSVSTLTIQRTQQEDSAVYLCASSHWGVGAGREAFFGQGTRLTVV.

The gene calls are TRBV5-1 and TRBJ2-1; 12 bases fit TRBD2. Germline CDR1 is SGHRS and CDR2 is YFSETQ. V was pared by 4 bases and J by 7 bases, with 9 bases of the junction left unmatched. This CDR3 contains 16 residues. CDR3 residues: CASSVASGGAENEQFF. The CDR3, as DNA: TGCGCCAGCAGCGTCGCTAGCGGGGGGGCCGAAAATGAGCAGTTCTTC.

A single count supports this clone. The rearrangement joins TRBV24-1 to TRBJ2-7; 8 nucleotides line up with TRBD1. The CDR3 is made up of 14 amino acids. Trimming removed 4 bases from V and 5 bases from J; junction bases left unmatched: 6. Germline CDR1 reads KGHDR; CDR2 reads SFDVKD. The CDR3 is CATSERDRRNEQYF. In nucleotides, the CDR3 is TGTGCCACCAGTGAGCGGGACAGGCGAAACGAGCAGTACTTC.

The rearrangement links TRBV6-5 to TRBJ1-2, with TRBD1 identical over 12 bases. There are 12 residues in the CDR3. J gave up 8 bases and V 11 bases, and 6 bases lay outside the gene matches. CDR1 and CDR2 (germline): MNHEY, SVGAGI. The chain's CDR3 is CAAGQGAGGYTF. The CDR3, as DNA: TGTGCCGCGGGACAGGGGGCAGGCGGCTACACCTTC.

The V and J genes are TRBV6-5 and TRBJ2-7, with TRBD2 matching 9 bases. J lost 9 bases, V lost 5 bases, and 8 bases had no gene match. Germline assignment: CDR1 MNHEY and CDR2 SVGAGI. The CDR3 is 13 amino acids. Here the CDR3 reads CASSQTSGTAQYF. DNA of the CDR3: TGTGCCAGCAGTCAGACTAGCGGAACCGCGCAGTACTTC.

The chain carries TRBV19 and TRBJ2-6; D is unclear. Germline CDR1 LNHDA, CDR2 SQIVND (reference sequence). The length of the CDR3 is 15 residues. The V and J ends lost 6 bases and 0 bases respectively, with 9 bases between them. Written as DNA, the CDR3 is TGTGCCAGTAGAAACCAGGACTCTGGGGCCAACGTCCTGACTTTC. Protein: CASRNQDSGANVLTF. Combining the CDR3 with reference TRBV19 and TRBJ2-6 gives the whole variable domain DGGITQSPKYLFRKEGQNVTLSCEQNLNHDAMYWYRQDPGQGLRLIYYSQIVNDFQKGDIAEGYSVSREKKESFPLTVTSAQKNPTAFYLCASRNQDSGANVLTFGAGSRLTVL.

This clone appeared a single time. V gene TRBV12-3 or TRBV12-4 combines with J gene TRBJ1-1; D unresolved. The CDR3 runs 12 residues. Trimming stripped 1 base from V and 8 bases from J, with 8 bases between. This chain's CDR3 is CASSLGSREAFF. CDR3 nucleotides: TGTGCCAGCAGTTTAGGATCCAGGGAAGCTTTCTTT.

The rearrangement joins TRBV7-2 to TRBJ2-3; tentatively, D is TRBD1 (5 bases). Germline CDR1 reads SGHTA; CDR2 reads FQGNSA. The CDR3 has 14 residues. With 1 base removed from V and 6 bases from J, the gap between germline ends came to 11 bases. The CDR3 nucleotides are TGTGCCAGCAGCTTAGAAGGGGTGGCGGATACGCAGTATTTT. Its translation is CASSLEGVADTQYF. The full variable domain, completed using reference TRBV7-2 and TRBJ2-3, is GAGVSQSPSNKVTEKGKDVELRCDPISGHTALYWYRQSLGQGLEFLIYFQGNSAPDKSGLPSDRFSAERTGGSVSTLTIQRTQQEDSAVYLCASSLEGVADTQYFGPGTRLTVL.

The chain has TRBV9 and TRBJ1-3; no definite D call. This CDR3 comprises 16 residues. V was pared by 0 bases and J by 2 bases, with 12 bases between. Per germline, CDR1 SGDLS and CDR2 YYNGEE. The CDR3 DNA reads TGTGCCAGCAGCGTAGAGGTATGGGAGCCTGGAAACACCATATATTTT. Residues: CASSVEVWEPGNTIYF.

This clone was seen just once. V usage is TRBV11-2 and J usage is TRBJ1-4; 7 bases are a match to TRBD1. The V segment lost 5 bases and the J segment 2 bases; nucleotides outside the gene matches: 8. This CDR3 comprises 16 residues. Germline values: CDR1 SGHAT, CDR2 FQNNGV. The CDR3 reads CASSTPPGQTNEKLFF. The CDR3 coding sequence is TGTGCCAGCAGCACACCCCCGGGACAGACTAATGAAAAACTGTTTTTT.

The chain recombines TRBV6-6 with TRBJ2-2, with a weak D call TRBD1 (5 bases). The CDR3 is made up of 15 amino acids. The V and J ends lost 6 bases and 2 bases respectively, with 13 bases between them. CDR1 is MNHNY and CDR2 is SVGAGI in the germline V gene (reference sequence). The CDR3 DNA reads TGTGCCAGCAGCCCGACAGAAATAAACACCGGGGAGCTGTTTTTT. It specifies CASSPTEINTGELFF.

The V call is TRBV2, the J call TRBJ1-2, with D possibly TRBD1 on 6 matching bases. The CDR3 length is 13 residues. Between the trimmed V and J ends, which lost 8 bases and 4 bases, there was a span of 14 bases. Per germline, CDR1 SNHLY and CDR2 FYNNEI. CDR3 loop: CASGGQMGYGYTF. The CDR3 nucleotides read TGTGCCAGCGGAGGACAGATGGGCTATGGCTACACCTTC.

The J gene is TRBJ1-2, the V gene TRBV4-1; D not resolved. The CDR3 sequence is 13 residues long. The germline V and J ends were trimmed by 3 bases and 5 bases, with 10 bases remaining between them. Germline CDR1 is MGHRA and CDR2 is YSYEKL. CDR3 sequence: CASSHLPDYGYTF. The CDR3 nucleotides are TGCGCCAGCAGCCACCTACCCGATTATGGCTACACCTTC.